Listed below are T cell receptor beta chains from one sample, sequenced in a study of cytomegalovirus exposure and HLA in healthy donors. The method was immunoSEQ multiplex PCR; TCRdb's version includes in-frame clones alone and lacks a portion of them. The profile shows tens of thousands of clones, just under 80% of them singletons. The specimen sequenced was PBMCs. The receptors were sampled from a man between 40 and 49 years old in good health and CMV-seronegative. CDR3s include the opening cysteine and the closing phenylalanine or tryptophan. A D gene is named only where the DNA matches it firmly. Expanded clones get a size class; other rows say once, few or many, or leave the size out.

cdr3_aa: CASSIGERGRETQYF; cdr3_nt: TGTGCCAGTAGTATAGGTGAAAGGGGGCGGGAGACCCAGTACTTC; j_call: TRBJ2-5; d_call: TRBD1; clone_size: .; v_call: TRBV19
cdr3_aa: CASSEQRAGGLRQPQHF; cdr3_nt: TGTGCCAGCAGTGAACAACGGGCAGGGGGCTTACGACAGCCCCAGCATTTT; j_call: TRBJ1-5; d_call: TRBD1; clone_size: once; v_call: TRBV6-1
cdr3_aa: CASSQGTETSGQETQYF; cdr3_nt: TGCGCCAGCAGCCAGGGTACAGAGACTAGCGGCCAAGAGACCCAGTACTTC; j_call: TRBJ2-5; d_call: TRBD2; clone_size: few; v_call: TRBV4-1
cdr3_aa: CASSFQTGTVTGELFF; cdr3_nt: TGCGCCAGCAGCTTCCAGACAGGGACGGTGACCGGGGAGCTGTTTTTT; j_call: TRBJ2-2; d_call: TRBD1; clone_size: .; v_call: TRBV5-1
cdr3_aa: CASSPGQGNTDTQYF; cdr3_nt: TGTGCCAGTAGTCCGGGACAGGGGAACACAGATACGCAGTATTTT; j_call: TRBJ2-3; d_call: TRBD1; clone_size: .; v_call: TRBV19
cdr3_aa: CASSPQEGGATGELFF; cdr3_nt: TGTGCCAGCAGCCCCCAGGAAGGGGGCGCAACCGGGGAGCTGTTTTTT; j_call: TRBJ2-2; d_call: TRBD1; clone_size: .; v_call: TRBV9
cdr3_aa: CASSPRFTYEQYF; cdr3_nt: TGTGCCAGCTCACCACGGTTCACTTACGAGCAGTACTTC; j_call: TRBJ2-7; d_call: .; clone_size: once; v_call: TRBV18
cdr3_aa: CASSQGRLAGGYNEQFF; cdr3_nt: TGCGCCAGCAGCCAAGGTCGACTAGCGGGGGGATACAATGAGCAGTTCTTC; j_call: TRBJ2-1; d_call: TRBD2; clone_size: .; v_call: TRBV4-1
cdr3_aa: CASSERTGVSEQYF; cdr3_nt: TGTGCCAGCAGTGAAAGGACAGGTGTTTCCGAGCAGTACTTC; j_call: TRBJ2-7; d_call: TRBD1; clone_size: .; v_call: TRBV6-1
cdr3_aa: CASSVSGNPYEQYF; cdr3_nt: TGTGCCAGCAGCGTTAGCGGGAATCCTTACGAGCAGTACTTC; j_call: TRBJ2-7; d_call: TRBD2; clone_size: .; v_call: TRBV7-9
cdr3_aa: CASSMGTGLKYF; cdr3_nt: TGTGCCAGCAGCATGGGGACAGGGCTAAAGTACTTC; j_call: TRBJ2-7; d_call: TRBD1; clone_size: .; v_call: TRBV28
cdr3_aa: CASSPFRISLAPNEQFF; cdr3_nt: TGTGCCAGCTCACCATTTCGGATTTCACTAGCTCCCAATGAGCAGTTCTTC; j_call: TRBJ2-1; d_call: .; clone_size: .; v_call: TRBV18
cdr3_aa: CASSPAGREVLEQYF; cdr3_nt: TGTGCCAGCTCTCCCGCAGGGCGGGAGGTCCTCGAGCAGTACTTC; j_call: TRBJ2-7; d_call: TRBD2; clone_size: .; v_call: TRBV18
cdr3_aa: CASSLGWGGSEVLREQYF; cdr3_nt: TGTGCCAGCAGCTTAGGGTGGGGGGGGAGCGAGGTCCTCCGCGAGCAGTACTTC; j_call: TRBJ2-7; d_call: TRBD2; clone_size: .; v_call: TRBV11-2
cdr3_aa: CASSGQDRGNSPLHF; cdr3_nt: TGTGCCAGCAGCGGTCAAGACAGGGGTAATTCACCCCTCCACTTT; j_call: TRBJ1-6; d_call: TRBD1; clone_size: .; v_call: TRBV14
cdr3_aa: CASSSWTGEREQFF; cdr3_nt: TGTGCCAGCAGTTCTTGGACAGGGGAGAGGGAGCAGTTCTTC; j_call: TRBJ2-1; d_call: TRBD1; clone_size: .; v_call: TRBV28
cdr3_aa: CASSLPGQGVTDEQYF; cdr3_nt: TGTGCCAGCAGCTTGCCGGGACAGGGGGTTACCGACGAGCAGTACTTC; j_call: TRBJ2-7; d_call: TRBD1; clone_size: .; v_call: TRBV5-6
cdr3_aa: CASSIRTGGNTDTQYF; cdr3_nt: TGCGCCAGCAGCATCCGGACAGGGGGAAACACAGATACGCAGTATTTT; j_call: TRBJ2-3; d_call: TRBD1; clone_size: .; v_call: TRBV5-1
cdr3_aa: CASSLAVTGGAEEAFF; cdr3_nt: TGTGCCAGCAGCTTGGCCGTGACAGGGGGCGCAGAAGAAGCTTTCTTT; j_call: TRBJ1-1; d_call: TRBD1; clone_size: few; v_call: TRBV5-6
cdr3_aa: CASSGLAGETGELFF; cdr3_nt: TGTGCCAGCAGCGGACTAGCGGGAGAGACCGGGGAGCTGTTTTTT; j_call: TRBJ2-2; d_call: TRBD2; clone_size: .; v_call: TRBV5-5
cdr3_aa: CASSTASGRASWLDEQYF; cdr3_nt: TGTGCCAGCAGCACAGCTAGCGGGAGGGCCTCCTGGTTAGACGAGCAGTACTTC; j_call: TRBJ2-7; d_call: TRBD2; clone_size: .; v_call: TRBV7-9
cdr3_aa: CASSSRGGTGATNEKLFF; cdr3_nt: TGTGCCAGCAGCTCTCGAGGGGGTACAGGCGCAACTAATGAAAAACTGTTTTTT; j_call: TRBJ1-4; d_call: .; clone_size: .; v_call: TRBV7-9
cdr3_aa: CASSYGTGTSTDTQYF; cdr3_nt: TGTGCCAGCAGTTACGGGACAGGGACTAGCACAGATACGCAGTATTTT; j_call: TRBJ2-3; d_call: TRBD1; clone_size: .; v_call: TRBV6-5
cdr3_aa: CAVQGVSYEQYF; cdr3_nt: TGTGCCGTCCAGGGGGTCTCCTACGAGCAGTACTTC; j_call: TRBJ2-7; d_call: TRBD1; clone_size: few; v_call: TRBV10-3
cdr3_aa: CASSSRGGRNTGELFF; cdr3_nt: TGTGCCAGTAGTTCGCGCGGGGGGAGGAACACCGGGGAGCTGTTTTTT; j_call: TRBJ2-2; d_call: TRBD2; clone_size: .; v_call: TRBV19
cdr3_aa: CSSSRSPESYGYTF; cdr3_nt: TGTTCCAGCAGTCGTTCCCCGGAGAGCTATGGCTACACCTTC; j_call: TRBJ1-2; d_call: .; clone_size: .; v_call: TRBV7-9
cdr3_aa: CATSRDYGYSGNTIYF; cdr3_nt: TGTGCCACCAGCAGAGATTACGGGTACTCTGGAAACACCATATATTTT; j_call: TRBJ1-3; d_call: .; clone_size: .; v_call: TRBV15
cdr3_aa: CASRIGQSGYEQYF; cdr3_nt: TGCGCCAGCAGGATAGGACAGTCCGGCTACGAGCAGTACTTC; j_call: TRBJ2-7; d_call: .; clone_size: .; v_call: TRBV10-2
cdr3_aa: CASSEMTGKAFF; cdr3_nt: TGTGCCAGCAGTGAGATGACAGGGAAAGCTTTCTTT; j_call: TRBJ1-1; d_call: TRBD1; clone_size: few; v_call: TRBV6-5
cdr3_aa: CASSPGQGEGGKAFF; cdr3_nt: TGCGCCAGCTCACCGGGACAGGGCGAAGGGGGTAAAGCTTTCTTT; j_call: TRBJ1-1; d_call: TRBD1; clone_size: .; v_call: TRBV5-1
cdr3_aa: CASSKAGDRVTEAFF; cdr3_nt: TGTGCCAGCAGCAAAGCGGGGGACAGGGTCACTGAAGCTTTCTTT; j_call: TRBJ1-1; d_call: .; clone_size: .; v_call: TRBV21-1
cdr3_aa: CASSLAGGSYEQYF; cdr3_nt: TGCGCCAGCAGCTTGGCTGGCGGCTCCTACGAGCAGTACTTC; j_call: TRBJ2-7; d_call: .; clone_size: few; v_call: TRBV5-1
cdr3_aa: CASSLGHLTEAFF; cdr3_nt: TGTGCCAGCAGCTTAGGACATCTAACTGAAGCTTTCTTT; j_call: TRBJ1-1; d_call: .; clone_size: many; v_call: TRBV7-6
cdr3_aa: CASAGVRNYGYTF; cdr3_nt: TGTGCCAGCGCGGGGGTCCGGAACTATGGCTACACCTTC; j_call: TRBJ1-2; d_call: .; clone_size: .; v_call: TRBV6-1
cdr3_aa: CASSLEGLLNEQFF; cdr3_nt: TGCGCCAGCAGCTTGGAGGGACTACTCAATGAGCAGTTCTTC; j_call: TRBJ2-1; d_call: TRBD2; clone_size: .; v_call: TRBV5-1
cdr3_aa: CASSPGLAGVKNIQYF; cdr3_nt: TGTGCCAGCTCACCTGGACTAGCGGGAGTCAAAAACATTCAGTACTTC; j_call: TRBJ2-4; d_call: TRBD2; clone_size: once; v_call: TRBV18
cdr3_aa: CASSRGQDHEQYF; cdr3_nt: TGTGCCAGCAGCCGCGGACAGGACCACGAGCAGTACTTC; j_call: TRBJ2-7; d_call: TRBD1; clone_size: .; v_call: TRBV5-4
cdr3_aa: CASSLSRDNEQFF; cdr3_nt: TGTGCCAGCAGCTTAAGCCGCGACAATGAGCAGTTCTTC; j_call: TRBJ2-1; d_call: .; clone_size: .; v_call: TRBV11-3
cdr3_aa: CASSLGGTGGVETQYF; cdr3_nt: TGCGCCAGCAGCTTGGGTGGGACAGGGGGCGTCGAGACCCAGTACTTC; j_call: TRBJ2-5; d_call: TRBD1; clone_size: .; v_call: TRBV5-1
cdr3_aa: CASSLGTAMNTEAFF; cdr3_nt: TGTGCCAGCAGTTTGGGGACAGCCATGAACACTGAAGCTTTCTTT; j_call: TRBJ1-1; d_call: TRBD1; clone_size: .; v_call: TRBV6-5
cdr3_aa: CASSPAGTSGRTTDTQYF; cdr3_nt: TGCGCCAGCAGCCCGGCGGGGACTAGCGGGAGGACCACAGATACGCAGTATTTT; j_call: TRBJ2-3; d_call: TRBD2; clone_size: few; v_call: TRBV5-1
cdr3_aa: CASSMGLAGFYEQYF; cdr3_nt: TGTGCCAGTAGTATGGGACTAGCGGGATTCTACGAGCAGTACTTC; j_call: TRBJ2-7; d_call: TRBD2; clone_size: once; v_call: TRBV19